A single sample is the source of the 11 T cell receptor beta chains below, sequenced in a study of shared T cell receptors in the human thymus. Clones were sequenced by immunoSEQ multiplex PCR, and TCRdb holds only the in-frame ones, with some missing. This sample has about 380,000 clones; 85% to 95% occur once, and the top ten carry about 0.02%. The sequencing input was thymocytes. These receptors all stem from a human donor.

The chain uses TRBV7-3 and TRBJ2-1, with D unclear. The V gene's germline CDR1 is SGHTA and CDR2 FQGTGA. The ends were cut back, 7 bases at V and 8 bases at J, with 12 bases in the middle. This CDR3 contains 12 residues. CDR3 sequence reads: CASTRTYHEQFF. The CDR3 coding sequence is TGTGCCAGCACCCGAACTTACCATGAGCAGTTCTTC.

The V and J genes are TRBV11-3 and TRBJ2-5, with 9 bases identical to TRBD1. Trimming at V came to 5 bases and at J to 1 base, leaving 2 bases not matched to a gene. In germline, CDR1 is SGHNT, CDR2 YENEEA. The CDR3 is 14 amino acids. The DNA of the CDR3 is TGTGCCAGCAGCCCGGACAGGGGCCAAGAGACCCAGTACTTC. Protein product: CASSPDRGQETQYF.

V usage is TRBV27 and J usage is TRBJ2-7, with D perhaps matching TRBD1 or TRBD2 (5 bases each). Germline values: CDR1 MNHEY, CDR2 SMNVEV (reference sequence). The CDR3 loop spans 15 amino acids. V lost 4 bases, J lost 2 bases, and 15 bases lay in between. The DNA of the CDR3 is TGTGCCAGCAGTTCTCTAGGGACGACCACCTACGAGCAGTACTTC. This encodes CASSSLGTTTYEQYF.

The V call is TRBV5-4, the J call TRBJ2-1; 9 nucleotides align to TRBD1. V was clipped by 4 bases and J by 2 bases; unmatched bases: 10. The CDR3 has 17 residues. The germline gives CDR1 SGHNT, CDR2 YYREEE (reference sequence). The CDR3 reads CASSKVPGTGTYNEQFF. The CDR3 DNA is TGTGCCAGCAGCAAAGTCCCCGGGACAGGGACCTACAATGAGCAGTTCTTC.

The CDR3 region is CASSLLGGHEQFF. The CDR3 region has the DNA TGTGCCAGCAGCCTACTAGGTGGCCATGAGCAGTTCTTC. This chain uses TRBV9 with TRBJ2-1; TRBD2 is a possible D gene (5 bases). From germline, CDR1 is SGDLS and CDR2 YYNGEE. Trimming stripped 4 bases from V and 8 bases from J, with 13 bases between. CDR3 length equals 13 residues.

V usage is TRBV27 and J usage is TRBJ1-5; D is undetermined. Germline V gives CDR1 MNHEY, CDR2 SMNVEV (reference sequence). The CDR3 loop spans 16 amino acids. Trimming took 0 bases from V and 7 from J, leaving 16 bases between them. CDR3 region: CASSLSVRLAGQPQHF. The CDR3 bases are TGTGCCAGCAGTTTATCCGTCAGGCTTGCCGGACAGCCCCAGCATTTT.

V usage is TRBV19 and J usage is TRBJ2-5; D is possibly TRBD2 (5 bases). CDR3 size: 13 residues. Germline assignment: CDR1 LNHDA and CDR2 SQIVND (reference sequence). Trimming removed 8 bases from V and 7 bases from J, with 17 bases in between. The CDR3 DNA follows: TGTGCCAGTTCCTCCGGCATTGAGGGGACCCAGTACTTC. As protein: CASSSGIEGTQYF.

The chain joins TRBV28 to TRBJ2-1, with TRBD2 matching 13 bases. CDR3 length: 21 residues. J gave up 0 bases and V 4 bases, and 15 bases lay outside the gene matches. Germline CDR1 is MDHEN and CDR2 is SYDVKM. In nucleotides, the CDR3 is TGTGCCAGCAGTTCGAAAGGGGGACTAGCGGGACTGACAAACTCCTACAATGAGCAGTTCTTC. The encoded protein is CASSSKGGLAGLTNSYNEQFF.

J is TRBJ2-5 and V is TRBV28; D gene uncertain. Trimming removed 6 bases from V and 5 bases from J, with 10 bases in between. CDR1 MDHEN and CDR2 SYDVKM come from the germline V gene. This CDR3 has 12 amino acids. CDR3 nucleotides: TGTGCCAGCAGCGCCCCAGAGGAGACCCAGTACTTC. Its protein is CASSAPEETQYF.

The DNA of the CDR3 is TGTGCCAGCAGCTGGACGTGCAGGGGAACCTACAATGAGCAGTTCTTC. Encoded protein: CASSWTCRGTYNEQFF. V gene TRBV7-8 combines with J gene TRBJ2-1; D might be TRBD1 (6 bases). The CDR3 is made up of 16 amino acids. Trimming cost V 4 bases and J 2 bases, with 15 bases left between them. Per germline, CDR1 SGHVS and CDR2 FQNEAQ.

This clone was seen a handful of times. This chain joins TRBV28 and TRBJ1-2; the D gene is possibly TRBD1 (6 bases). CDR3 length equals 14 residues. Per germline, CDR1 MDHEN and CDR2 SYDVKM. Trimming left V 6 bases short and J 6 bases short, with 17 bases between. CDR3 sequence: CASSLLRGSDGYTF. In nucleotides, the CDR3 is TGTGCCAGCAGCCTCTTGAGGGGGAGCGATGGCTACACCTTC.